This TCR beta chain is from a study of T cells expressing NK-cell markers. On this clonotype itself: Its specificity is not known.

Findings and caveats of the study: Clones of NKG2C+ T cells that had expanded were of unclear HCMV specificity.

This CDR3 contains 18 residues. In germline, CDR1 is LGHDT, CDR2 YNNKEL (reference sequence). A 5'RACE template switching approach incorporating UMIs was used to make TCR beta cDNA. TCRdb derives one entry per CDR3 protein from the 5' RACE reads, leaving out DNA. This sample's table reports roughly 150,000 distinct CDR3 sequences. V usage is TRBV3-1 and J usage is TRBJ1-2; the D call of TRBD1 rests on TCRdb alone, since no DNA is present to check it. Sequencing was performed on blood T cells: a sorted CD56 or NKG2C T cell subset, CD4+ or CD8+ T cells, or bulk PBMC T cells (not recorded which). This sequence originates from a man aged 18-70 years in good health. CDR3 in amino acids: CASSLIMGQGTGYYGYTF.